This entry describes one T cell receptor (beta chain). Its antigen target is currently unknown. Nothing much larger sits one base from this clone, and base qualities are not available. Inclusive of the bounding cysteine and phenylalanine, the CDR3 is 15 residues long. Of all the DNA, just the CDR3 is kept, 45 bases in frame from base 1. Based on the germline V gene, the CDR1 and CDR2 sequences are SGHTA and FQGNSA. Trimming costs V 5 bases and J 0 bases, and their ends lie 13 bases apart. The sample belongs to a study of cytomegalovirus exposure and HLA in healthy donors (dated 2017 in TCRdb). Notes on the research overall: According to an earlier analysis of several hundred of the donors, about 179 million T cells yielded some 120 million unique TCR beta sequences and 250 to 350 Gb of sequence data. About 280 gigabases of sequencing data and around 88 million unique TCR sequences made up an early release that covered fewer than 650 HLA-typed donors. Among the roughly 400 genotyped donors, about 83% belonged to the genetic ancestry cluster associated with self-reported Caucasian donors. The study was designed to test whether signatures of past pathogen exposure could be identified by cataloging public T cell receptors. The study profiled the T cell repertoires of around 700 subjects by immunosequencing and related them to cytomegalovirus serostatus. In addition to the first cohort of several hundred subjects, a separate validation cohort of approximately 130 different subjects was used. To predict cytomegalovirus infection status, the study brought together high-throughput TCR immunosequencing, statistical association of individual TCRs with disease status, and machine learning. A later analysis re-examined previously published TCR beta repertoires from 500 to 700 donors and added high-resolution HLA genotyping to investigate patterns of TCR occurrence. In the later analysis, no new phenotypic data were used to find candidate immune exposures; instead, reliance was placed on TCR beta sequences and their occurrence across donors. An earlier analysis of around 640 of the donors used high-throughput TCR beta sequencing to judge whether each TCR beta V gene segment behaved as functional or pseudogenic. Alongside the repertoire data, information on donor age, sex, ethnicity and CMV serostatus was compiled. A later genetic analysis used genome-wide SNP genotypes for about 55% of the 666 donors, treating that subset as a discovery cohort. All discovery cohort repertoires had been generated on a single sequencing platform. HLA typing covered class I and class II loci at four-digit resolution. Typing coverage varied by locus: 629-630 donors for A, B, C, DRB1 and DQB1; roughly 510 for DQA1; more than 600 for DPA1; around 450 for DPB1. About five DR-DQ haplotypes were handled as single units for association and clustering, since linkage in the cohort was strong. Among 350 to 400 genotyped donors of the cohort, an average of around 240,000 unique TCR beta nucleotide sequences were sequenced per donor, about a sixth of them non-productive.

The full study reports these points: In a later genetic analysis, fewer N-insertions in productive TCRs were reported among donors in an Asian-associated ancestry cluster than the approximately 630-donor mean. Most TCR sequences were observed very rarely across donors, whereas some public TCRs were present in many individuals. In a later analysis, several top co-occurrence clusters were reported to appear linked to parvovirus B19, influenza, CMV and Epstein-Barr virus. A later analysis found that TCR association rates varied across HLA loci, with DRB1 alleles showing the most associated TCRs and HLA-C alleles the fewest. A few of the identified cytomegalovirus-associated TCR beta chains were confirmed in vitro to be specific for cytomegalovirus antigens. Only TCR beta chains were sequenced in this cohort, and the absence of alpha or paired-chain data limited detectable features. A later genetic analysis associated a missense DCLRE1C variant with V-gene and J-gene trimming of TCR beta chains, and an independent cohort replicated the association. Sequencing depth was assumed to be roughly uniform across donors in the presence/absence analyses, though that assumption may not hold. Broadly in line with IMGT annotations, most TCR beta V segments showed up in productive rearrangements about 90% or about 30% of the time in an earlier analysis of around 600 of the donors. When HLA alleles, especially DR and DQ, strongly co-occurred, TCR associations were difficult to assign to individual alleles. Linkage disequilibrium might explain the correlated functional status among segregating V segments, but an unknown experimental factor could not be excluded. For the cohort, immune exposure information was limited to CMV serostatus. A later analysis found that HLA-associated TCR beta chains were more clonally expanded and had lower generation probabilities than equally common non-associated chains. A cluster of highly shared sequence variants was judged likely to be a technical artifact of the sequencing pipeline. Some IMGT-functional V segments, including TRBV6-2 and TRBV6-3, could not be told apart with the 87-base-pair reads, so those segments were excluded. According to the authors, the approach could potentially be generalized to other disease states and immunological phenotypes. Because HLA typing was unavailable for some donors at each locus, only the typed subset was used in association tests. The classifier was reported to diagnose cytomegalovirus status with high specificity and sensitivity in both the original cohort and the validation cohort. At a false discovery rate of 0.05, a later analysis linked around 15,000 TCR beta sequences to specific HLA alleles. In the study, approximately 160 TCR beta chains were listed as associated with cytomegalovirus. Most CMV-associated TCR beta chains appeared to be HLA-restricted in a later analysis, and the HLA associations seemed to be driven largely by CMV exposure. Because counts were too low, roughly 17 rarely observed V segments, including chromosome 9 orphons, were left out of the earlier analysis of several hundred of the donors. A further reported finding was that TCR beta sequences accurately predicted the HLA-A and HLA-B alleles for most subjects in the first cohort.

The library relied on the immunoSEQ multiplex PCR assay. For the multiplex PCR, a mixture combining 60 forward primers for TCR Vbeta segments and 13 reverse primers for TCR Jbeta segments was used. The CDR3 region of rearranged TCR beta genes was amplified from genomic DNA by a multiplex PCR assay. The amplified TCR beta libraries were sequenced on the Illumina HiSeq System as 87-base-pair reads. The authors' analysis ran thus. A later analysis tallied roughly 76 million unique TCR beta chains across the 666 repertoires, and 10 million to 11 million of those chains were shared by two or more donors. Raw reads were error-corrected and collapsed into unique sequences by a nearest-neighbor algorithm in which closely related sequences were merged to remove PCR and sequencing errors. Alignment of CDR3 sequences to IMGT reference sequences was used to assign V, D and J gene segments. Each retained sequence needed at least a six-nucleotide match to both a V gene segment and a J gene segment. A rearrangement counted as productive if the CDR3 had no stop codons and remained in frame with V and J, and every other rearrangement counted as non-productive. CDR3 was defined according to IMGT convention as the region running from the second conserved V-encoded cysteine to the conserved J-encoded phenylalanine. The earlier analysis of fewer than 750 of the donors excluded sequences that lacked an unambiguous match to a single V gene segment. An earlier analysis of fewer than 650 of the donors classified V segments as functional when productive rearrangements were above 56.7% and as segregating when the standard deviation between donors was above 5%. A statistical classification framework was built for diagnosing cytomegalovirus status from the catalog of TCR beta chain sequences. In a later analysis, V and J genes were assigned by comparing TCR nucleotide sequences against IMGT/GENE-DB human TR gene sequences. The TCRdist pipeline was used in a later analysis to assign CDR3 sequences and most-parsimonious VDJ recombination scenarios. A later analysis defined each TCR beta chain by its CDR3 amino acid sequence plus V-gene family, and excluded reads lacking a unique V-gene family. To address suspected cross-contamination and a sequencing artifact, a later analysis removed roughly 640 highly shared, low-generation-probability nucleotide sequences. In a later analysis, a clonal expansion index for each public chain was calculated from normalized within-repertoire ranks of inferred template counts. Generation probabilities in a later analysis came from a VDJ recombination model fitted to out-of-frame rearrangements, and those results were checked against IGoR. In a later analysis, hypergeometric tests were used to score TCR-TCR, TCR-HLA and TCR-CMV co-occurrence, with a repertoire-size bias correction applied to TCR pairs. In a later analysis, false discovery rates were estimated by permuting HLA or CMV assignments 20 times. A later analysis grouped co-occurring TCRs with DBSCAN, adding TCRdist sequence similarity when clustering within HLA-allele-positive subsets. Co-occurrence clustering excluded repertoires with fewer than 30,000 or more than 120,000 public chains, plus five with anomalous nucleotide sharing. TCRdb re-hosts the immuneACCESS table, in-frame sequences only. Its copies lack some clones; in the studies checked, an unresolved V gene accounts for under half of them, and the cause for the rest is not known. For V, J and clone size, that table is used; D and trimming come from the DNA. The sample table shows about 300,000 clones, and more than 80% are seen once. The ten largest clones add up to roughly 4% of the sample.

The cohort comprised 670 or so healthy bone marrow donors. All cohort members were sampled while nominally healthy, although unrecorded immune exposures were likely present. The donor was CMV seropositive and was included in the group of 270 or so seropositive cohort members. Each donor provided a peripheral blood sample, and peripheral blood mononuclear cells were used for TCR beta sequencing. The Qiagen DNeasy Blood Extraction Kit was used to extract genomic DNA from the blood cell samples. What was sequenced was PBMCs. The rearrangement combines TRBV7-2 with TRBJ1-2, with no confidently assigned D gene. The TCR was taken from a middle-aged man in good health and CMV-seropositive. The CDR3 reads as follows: CASSARGSTNYGYTF. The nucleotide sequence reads TGTGCCAGCAGCGCGAGAGGATCCACTAACTATGGCTACACCTTC. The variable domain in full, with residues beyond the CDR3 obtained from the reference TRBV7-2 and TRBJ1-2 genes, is GAGVSQSPSNKVTEKGKDVELRCDPISGHTALYWYRQSLGQGLEFLIYFQGNSAPDKSGLPSDRFSAERTGGSVSTLTIQRTQQEDSAVYLCASSARGSTNYGYTFGSGTRLTVV.